One sample yielded the 2 T cell receptor beta chains listed below, sequenced in a study of T cell repertoires in ileal Crohn's disease. Using immunoSEQ multiplex PCR, the repertoire was profiled, and TCRdb retains in-frame clones only, with some absent. Among about 8,200 clones listed, about 96% were seen once. Sequenced sample: ileal tissue. The origin of the receptors is an adult with Crohn's disease.

This clone was found once. The V gene is TRBV7-6, the J gene TRBJ2-5, with 7 positions matching TRBD2. The CDR3 is 16 amino acids. Germline CDR1 SGHVS, CDR2 FNYEAQ. The V segment lost 1 base and the J segment 5 bases; nucleotides outside the gene matches: 10. DNA of the CDR3: TGTGCCAGCAGCTTAGGCGCCGGGACTATTCATGAGACCCAGTACTTC. It translates to CASSLGAGTIHETQYF.

The gene calls are TRBV9 and TRBJ1-3; D not resolved. V was trimmed by 0 bases and J by 4 bases, leaving 11 bases between them. Germline CDR1 is SGDLS and CDR2 is YYNGEE. The CDR3 covers 15 residues. CDR3 region: CASSVGAARGNTIYF. The CDR3 DNA is TGTGCCAGCAGCGTAGGCGCGGCGAGGGGAAACACCATATATTTT.